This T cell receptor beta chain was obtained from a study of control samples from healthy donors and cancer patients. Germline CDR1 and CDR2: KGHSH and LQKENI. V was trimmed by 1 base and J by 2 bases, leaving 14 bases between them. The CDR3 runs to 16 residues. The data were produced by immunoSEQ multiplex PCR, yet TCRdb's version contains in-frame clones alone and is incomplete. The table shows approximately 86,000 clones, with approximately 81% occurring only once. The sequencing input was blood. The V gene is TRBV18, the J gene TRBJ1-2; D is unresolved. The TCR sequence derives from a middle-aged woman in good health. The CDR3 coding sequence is TGTGCCAGCTCACCACGGGCGGCGGGCGGGAACTATGGCTACACCTTC. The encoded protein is CASSPRAAGGNYGYTF.